This record looks at one TCR beta chain sequence and its context. Its antigen is not identified. Within the sample, other DNA sequences also encode this same CDR3. CDR1 and CDR2 from the germline V gene are MNHNS and SASEGT. V lost 5 bases and J lost 6, with 7 bases in between. The CDR3 loop spans 11 amino acids. This sample is drawn from a study of beta chain features in type 1 diabetes. Investigators reverse transcribed all isolated RNA, so they sequenced expressed TCRB transcripts. Sequencing was performed with immunoSEQ multiplex PCR; in TCRdb, only in-frame clones are kept and a portion is missing. The table records around 290,000 clones, under 8.5% of them present only once. Study-level findings and limits: Across patients, naive, central memory and Treg TCRB repertoires exhibited apparently greater similarity than was observed across healthy donors.

Sequencing input: central memory CD4+ T cells from blood. This TCR was recovered from a woman between 18 and 29 years old in good health. The chain links TRBV6-1 to TRBJ1-1; D is perhaps TRBD1 (5 bases). CDR3: CASSRGAEAFF. CDR3 nucleotide sequence: TGTGCCAGCAGTCGAGGGGCTGAAGCTTTCTTT.